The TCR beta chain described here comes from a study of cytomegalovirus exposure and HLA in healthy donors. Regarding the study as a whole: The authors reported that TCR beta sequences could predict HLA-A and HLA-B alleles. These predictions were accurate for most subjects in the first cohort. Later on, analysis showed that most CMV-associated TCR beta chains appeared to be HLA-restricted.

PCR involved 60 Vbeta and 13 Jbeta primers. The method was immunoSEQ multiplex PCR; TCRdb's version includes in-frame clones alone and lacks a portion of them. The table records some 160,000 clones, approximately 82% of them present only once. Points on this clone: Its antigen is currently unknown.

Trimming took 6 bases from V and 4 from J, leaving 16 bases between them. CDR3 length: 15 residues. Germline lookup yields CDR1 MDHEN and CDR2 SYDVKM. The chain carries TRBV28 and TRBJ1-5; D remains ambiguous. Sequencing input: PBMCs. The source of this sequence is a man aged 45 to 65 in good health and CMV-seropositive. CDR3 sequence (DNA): TGTGCCAGCAGACCCGGGATCTGGGGAAATCAGCCCCAGCATTTT. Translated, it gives CASRPGIWGNQPQHF.